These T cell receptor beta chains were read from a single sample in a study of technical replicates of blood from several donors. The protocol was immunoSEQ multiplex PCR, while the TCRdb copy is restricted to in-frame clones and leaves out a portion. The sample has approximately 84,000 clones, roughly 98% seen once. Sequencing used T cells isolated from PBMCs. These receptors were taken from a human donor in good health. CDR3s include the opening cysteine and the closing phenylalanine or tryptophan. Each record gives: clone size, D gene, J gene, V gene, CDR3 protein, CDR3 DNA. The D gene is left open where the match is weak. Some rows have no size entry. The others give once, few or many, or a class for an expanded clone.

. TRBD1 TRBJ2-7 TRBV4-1 CASSQKRQGDQYF TGCGCCAGCAGCCAAAAAAGACAGGGAGATCAGTACTTC
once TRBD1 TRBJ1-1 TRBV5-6 CASSPTGGAVGTEAFF TGTGCCAGCAGCCCGACAGGGGGCGCAGTAGGAACTGAAGCTTTCTTT
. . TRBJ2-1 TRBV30 CAWSVRGSTYNEQFF TGTGCCTGGAGTGTACGGGGGTCCACTTACAATGAGCAGTTCTTC
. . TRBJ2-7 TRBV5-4 CASSRESAYEQYF TGTGCCAGCAGCCGGGAGTCTGCCTACGAGCAGTACTTC
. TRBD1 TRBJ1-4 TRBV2 CASRNERGTGEKLFF TGTGCCAGCCGGAATGAACGCGGGACAGGTGAAAAACTGTTTTTT
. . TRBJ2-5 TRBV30 CAWSANQETQYF TGTGCCTGGTCCGCTAACCAAGAGACCCAGTACTTC
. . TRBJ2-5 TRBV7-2 CASSRRVLWETQYF TGTGCCAGCAGCCGCAGGGTACTTTGGGAGACCCAGTACTTC
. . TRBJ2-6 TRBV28 CASSFGPRVLTF TGTGCCAGCAGTTTTGGGCCCCGGGTCCTGACTTTC
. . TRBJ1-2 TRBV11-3 CASSPTNLYGYTF TGTGCCAGCAGCCCTACCAACCTTTATGGCTACACCTTC
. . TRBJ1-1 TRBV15 CATSRVPLNTEAFF TGTGCCACCAGCAGAGTCCCGTTGAACACTGAAGCTTTCTTT
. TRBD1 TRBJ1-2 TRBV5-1 CASSVEVGQGDGYTF TGCGCCAGCAGCGTAGAAGTCGGACAGGGAGATGGCTACACCTTC
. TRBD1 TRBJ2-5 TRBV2 CASSEGQPEETQYF TGTGCCAGCAGTGAGGGACAGCCAGAAGAGACCCAGTACTTC
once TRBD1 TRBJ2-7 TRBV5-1 CASSPTGGSYEQYF TGCGCCAGCAGTCCGACAGGGGGCTCCTACGAGCAGTACTTC
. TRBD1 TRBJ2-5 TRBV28 CASSPLGTEEETQYF TGTGCCAGCAGTCCCCTAGGGACAGAAGAAGAGACCCAGTACTTC
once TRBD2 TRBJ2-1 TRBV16 CASSQPPWREAHNEQFF TGTGCCAGCAGCCAACCCCCATGGCGGGAGGCGCACAATGAGCAGTTCTTC
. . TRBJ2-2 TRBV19 CASEEGATGELFF TGTGCCTCTGAGGAGGGCGCCACCGGGGAGCTGTTTTTT
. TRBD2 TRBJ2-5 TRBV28 CASSLRRGGETQYF TGTGCCAGCAGTTTGAGGCGGGGGGGAGAGACCCAGTACTTC
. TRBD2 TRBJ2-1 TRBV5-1 CASSLGTSEYNEQFF TGCGCCAGCAGCTTAGGGACTAGCGAGTACAATGAGCAGTTCTTC
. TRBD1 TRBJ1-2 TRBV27 CASSLGPTGDGYTF TGTGCCAGCAGTTTAGGCCCGACAGGGGATGGCTACACCTTC
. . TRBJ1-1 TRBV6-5 CASSFLRLNAEAFF TGTGCCAGCAGTTTTTTGCGCTTAAACGCTGAAGCTTTCTTT
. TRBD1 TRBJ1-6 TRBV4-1 CASSQDTGGYRPLHF TGCGCCAGCAGCCAAGATACAGGGGGTTATCGACCCCTCCACTTT
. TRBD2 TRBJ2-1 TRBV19 CASNPGAAGGYNEQFF TGTGCCAGTAACCCTGGGGCAGCGGGGGGCTACAATGAGCAGTTCTTC
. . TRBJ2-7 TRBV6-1 CASSVETYEQYF TGTGCCAGCAGTGTAGAGACCTACGAGCAGTACTTC
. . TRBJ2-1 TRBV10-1 CASSENVGTVNEQFF TGCGCCAGCAGTGAGAACGTCGGTACCGTCAATGAGCAGTTCTTC
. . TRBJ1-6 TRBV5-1 CASRPLTGLGSPLHF TGCGCCAGCAGGCCTCTAACAGGGTTGGGTTCACCCCTCCACTTT
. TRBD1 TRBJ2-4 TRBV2 CASSDRTGIYIQYF TGTGCCAGCAGTGACAGGACAGGGATATACATTCAGTACTTC
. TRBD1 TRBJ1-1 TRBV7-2 CASSPKTGTEAFF TGTGCCAGCAGCCCAAAGACAGGGACTGAAGCTTTCTTT
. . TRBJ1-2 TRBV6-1 CASSEGLGADYGYTF TGTGCCAGCAGTGAAGGTTTGGGGGCTGACTATGGCTACACCTTC
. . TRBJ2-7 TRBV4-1 CASSPDRQASYEQYF TGCGCCAGCAGCCCAGACCGACAGGCGTCCTACGAGCAGTACTTC
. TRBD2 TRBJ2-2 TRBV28 CASSPLAGTPPGELFF TGTGCCAGCAGCCCCCTAGCGGGAACCCCTCCCGGGGAGCTGTTTTTT
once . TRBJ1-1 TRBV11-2 CASSLDTVGGLNTEAFF TGTGCCAGCAGCTTAGATACCGTCGGCGGTTTGAACACTGAAGCTTTCTTT
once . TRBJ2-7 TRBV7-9 CASSLSQGPAYEQYF TGTGCCAGCAGCTTAAGTCAGGGGCCAGCCTACGAGCAGTACTTC
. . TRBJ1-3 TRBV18 CASSPIRDIGNTIYF TGTGCCAGCTCACCAATCCGGGACATAGGAAACACCATATATTTT
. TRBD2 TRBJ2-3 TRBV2 CASRERGDTQYF TGTGCCAGCAGGGAGCGGGGAGATACGCAGTATTTT
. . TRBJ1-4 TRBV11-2 CASSFYVLATNEKLFF TGTGCCAGCAGCTTCTACGTACTAGCAACTAATGAAAAACTGTTTTTT
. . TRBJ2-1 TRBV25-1 CASSEFDFNEQFF TGTGCCAGCAGTGAATTTGACTTCAATGAGCAGTTCTTC
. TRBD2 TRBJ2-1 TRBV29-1 CSVPGLAYYNEQFF TGCAGCGTCCCCGGACTAGCGTATTACAATGAGCAGTTCTTC
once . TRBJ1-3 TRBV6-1 CASSEGQIPGGNTIYF TGTGCCAGCAGTGAGGGCCAGATCCCTGGGGGAAACACCATATATTTT
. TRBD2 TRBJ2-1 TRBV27 CASSSSGSSYNEQFF TGTGCCAGCAGCTCTAGCGGAAGCTCCTACAATGAGCAGTTCTTC
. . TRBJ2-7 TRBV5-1 CASSHNPDSSDKQYF TGCGCCAGCAGCCACAACCCGGACAGTTCAGATAAGCAGTACTTC
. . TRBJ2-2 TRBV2 CASSPTGPGELFF TGTGCCAGCTCTCCAACAGGGCCCGGGGAGCTGTTTTTT
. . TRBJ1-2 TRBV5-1 CASSLEGDYGYTF TGCGCCAGCAGCTTGGAGGGGGACTATGGCTACACCTTC
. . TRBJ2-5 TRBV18 CASSPGGGEEIQYF TGTGCCAGCTCACCAGGCGGAGGTGAAGAGATCCAGTACTTC
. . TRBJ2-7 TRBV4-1 CASSPGYTYYEQYF TGCGCCAGCAGCCCAGGATATACTTACTACGAGCAGTACTTC
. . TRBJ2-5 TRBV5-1 CASSSQETQYF TGCGCCAGCAGCTCGCAAGAGACCCAGTACTTC
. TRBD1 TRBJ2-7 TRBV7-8 CASSVRQGDYEQYF TGTGCCAGCAGCGTCCGACAGGGGGACTACGAGCAGTACTTC